The sequence of this TCR beta chain was determined in a study of cytomegalovirus exposure and HLA in healthy donors. The wider study: Roughly 180 million T cells yielded around 120 million unique TCR beta sequences in earlier analysis.

On this clone itself: The antigen remains unidentified.

Study results and caveats: V- and J-gene trimming of TCR beta was linked (in a later analysis) to a missense DCLRE1C variant. DRB1 showed the most TCR associations and HLA-C the fewest in a later analysis, as rates varied by HLA locus. Later on, an analysis found that several of the most significant clusters appeared to be linked to common viral pathogens, which included parvovirus B19.

PCR involved 60 Vbeta and 13 Jbeta primers. Generated by immunoSEQ multiplex PCR, the TCRdb table keeps only in-frame clones and is missing some. Of under 250,000 clones listed, about 81% were seen once; the top ten hold less than 9%. CDR1 and CDR2 from the germline V gene are MNHNS and SASEGT. The CDR3 is 14 amino acids. The ends were cut back, 4 bases at V and 3 bases at J, with 12 bases in the middle. Sequenced: PBMCs. V is TRBV6-1 and J is TRBJ1-2; D is possibly TRBD1 (6 bases). The TCR originated in a woman aged 55-69 years in good health and CMV-seropositive. This CDR3 reads CASSVSRGDYGYTF. Here the CDR3 DNA reads TGTGCCAGCAGTGTCTCCAGGGGCGACTATGGCTACACCTTC.